The present TCR beta chain was sequenced within a study of CD8 T cells in ankylosing spondylitis. Overall study findings and caveats: What appeared characteristic of ankylosing spondylitis blood was a TCR beta motif of eight highly homologous variants. Significant enrichment of disease-linked clones was reportedly seen in matched ankylosing spondylitis synovial fluid. Peripheral blood samples showed relatively rare disease-linked clones, and these clones were CD8+.

Scientists made TCR beta libraries using quantitative 5'-RACE with molecular barcodes. TCRdb used MiXCR to reprocess the 5' RACE reads, holding one entry per CDR3 protein. The sample yields some 240,000 distinct CDR3 sequences, just under 7.5% seen once. In its sample, this clonotype was seen many times. Its antigen remains unidentified. The V gene end was trimmed by 0 bases and the J gene end by 4 bases; junction bases not matched to a gene: 6. The V gene's germline CDR1 is SGDLS and CDR2 YYNGEE. The CDR3 is 16 residues long. This chain uses TRBV9 with TRBJ2-1, with 8 bases fitting TRBD2. The sequence derives from a male donor with ankylosing spondylitis. Sequencing was done on a sample of blood, either unsorted or a sorted T cell fraction (not recorded which). DNA of the CDR3: TGTGCCAGCAGCGTAGAAGCGGGGGTGGGGTACAATGAGCAGTTCTTC. It yields the protein CASSVEAGVGYNEQFF.